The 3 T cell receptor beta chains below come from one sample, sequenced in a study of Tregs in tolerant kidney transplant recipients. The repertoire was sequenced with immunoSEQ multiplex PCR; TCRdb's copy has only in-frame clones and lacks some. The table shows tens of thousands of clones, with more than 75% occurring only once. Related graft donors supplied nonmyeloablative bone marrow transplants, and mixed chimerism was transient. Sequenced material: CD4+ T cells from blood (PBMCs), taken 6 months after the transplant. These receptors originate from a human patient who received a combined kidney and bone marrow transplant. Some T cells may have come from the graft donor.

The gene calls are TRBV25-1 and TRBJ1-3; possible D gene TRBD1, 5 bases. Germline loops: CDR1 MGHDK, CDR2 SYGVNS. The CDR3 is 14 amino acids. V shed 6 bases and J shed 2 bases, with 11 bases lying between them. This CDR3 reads CASRAGLTGNTIYF. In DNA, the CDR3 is TGTGCCAGCAGGGCAGGGCTCACTGGAAACACCATATATTTT.

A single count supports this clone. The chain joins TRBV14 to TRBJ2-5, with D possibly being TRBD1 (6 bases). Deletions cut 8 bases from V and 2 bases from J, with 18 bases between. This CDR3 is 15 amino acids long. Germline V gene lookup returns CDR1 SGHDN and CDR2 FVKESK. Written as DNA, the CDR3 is TGTGCCAGCGGCTCCACAGGGATCGGGCAAGAGACCCAGTACTTC. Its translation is CASGSTGIGQETQYF.

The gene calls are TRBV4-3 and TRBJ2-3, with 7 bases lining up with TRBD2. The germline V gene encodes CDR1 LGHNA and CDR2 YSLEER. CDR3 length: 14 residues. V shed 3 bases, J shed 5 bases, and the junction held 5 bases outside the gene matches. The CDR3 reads CASSQGERGDTQYF. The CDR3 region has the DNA TGCGCCAGCAGCCAGGGGGAGCGGGGAGATACGCAGTATTTT.